The text below deals with one TCR beta chain. The target antigen is unknown. The source of the sample is a study of cytomegalovirus exposure and HLA in healthy donors. About the study: The 130 or so validation repertoires used a platform that matched the one used for the approximately 670 first-cohort repertoires, as a later analysis reported. Study-wide results and caveats: Among the CMV-associated chains, a few were confirmed in vitro as specific for CMV antigens. TCR sequences were mostly rare, though some public TCRs occurred in many donors.

Sequenced by immunoSEQ multiplex PCR; TCRdb stores in-frame clones only, minus some. The data show 330,000 or so clones, 86% seen once. Germline V CDR1 and CDR2: SEHNR, FQNEAQ (reference sequence). The V end was cut by 2 bases, the J end by 6 bases, with 8 bases between. The length of the CDR3 is 12 residues. The donors were members of the validation cohort, which comprised 120 subjects and was separate from the first cohort of 600 to 850 subjects. This TCR was sampled from a woman aged 18-29 years in good health and CMV-seronegative. The specimen was PBMCs. This rearrangement joins TRBV7-9 to TRBJ2-7; no clear D. CDR3 residues: CASSLTQAEQYF. The CDR3, as DNA: TGTGCCAGCAGCTTAACGCAGGCCGAGCAGTACTTC. Supplemented by reference TRBV7-9 and TRBJ2-7, the full variable domain reads DTGVSQNPRHKITKRGQNVTFRCDPISEHNRLYWYRQTLGQGPEFLTYFQNEAQLEKSRLLSDRFSAERPKGSFSTLEIQRTEQGDSAMYLCASSLTQAEQYFGPGTRLTVT.